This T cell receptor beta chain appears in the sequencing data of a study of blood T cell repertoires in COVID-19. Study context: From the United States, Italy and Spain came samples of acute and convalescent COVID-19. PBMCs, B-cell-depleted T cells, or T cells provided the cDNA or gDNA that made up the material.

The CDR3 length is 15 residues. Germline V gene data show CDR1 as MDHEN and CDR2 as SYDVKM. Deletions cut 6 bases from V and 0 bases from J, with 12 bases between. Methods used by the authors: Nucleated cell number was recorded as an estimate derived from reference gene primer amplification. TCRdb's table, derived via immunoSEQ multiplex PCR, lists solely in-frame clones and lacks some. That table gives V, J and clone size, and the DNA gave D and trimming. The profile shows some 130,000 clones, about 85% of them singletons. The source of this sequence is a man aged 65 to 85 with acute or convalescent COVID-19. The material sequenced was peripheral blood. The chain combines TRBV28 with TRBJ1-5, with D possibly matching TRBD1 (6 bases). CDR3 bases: TGTGCCAGCAGCATCCCAGGGGATAGCAATCAGCCCCAGCATTTT. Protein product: CASSIPGDSNQPQHF.